This T cell receptor beta chain was sequenced during a study of CD8+ T cells in alopecia areata. Study-level background: At a dose of 5 to 10 mg twice daily, oral tofacitinib was given to treated patients.

Whole-study findings and limits: Whereas mice showed it more clearly, TCR sharing across patients was murkier, possibly because of HLA. More clonal than normal scalp was lesional scalp, particularly alopecia totalis/universalis.

Remarks on this clone: The antigen remains undetermined.

RNA extraction was followed by reverse transcription into cDNA, which acted as the sequencing template. Assay used: immunoSEQ multiplex PCR; TCRdb lists only in-frame clones, some missing. The sample lists tens of thousands of clones, 55% to 75% occurring once. V shed 4 bases and J 3 bases; nucleotides not matched to a gene: 10. This CDR3 is 15 amino acids long. Germline lookup yields CDR1 SGHDT and CDR2 YYEEEE. The TCR originated in a human donor with alopecia areata. Sequencing used CD8+ T cells sorted from blood, obtained at week 0. The chain recombines TRBV5-6 with TRBJ2-7; 7 bases are shared with TRBD2. CDR3 DNA sequence: TGTGCCAGCAGCACCCGGACGGGGGGAGGCTACGAGCAGTACTTC. It is translated as CASSTRTGGGYEQYF.